This passage covers 4 T cell receptor beta chains from one sample sequenced in a study of blood T cell repertoires in COVID-19. Some clones are missing from TCRdb's copy, which holds only in-frame ones; the method was immunoSEQ multiplex PCR. The sample has approximately 450,000 clones, roughly 89% seen once; the top ten hold over 4%. Sequences were obtained from peripheral blood. These receptors originate from a woman aged 25 to 39 with acute or convalescent COVID-19.

This chain connects TRBV2 to TRBJ1-5; weak D call: TRBD1 (5 bases). CDR1 and CDR2 from the germline V gene are SNHLY and FYNNEI. This CDR3 has 17 residues. Trimming removed 6 bases at V and 0 bases at J, with 18 bases between. CDR3 loop: CASRATLGPYSNQPQHF. In DNA form, the CDR3 reads TGTGCCAGCAGAGCGACTTTGGGGCCTTATAGCAATCAGCCCCAGCATTTT.

V usage is TRBV5-1 and J usage is TRBJ1-4, with a tentative D call TRBD1 (6 bases). The CDR3 is 13 amino acids. Germline assignment: CDR1 SGHRS and CDR2 YFSETQ. Trimming left V 9 bases short and J 8 bases short, with 17 bases between. The CDR3 region has the DNA TGCGCCACTAGTCGGGGGGCGGGGGAAAAACTGTTTTTT. As protein: CATSRGAGEKLFF.

In this sample, this clone turned up a few times. The CDR3 region has the DNA TGCGCCAGCAGTGAGACGGGGGTAAGGGATGAGCAGTTCTTC. It specifies CASSETGVRDEQFF. The chain joins TRBV10-1 to TRBJ2-1; D might be TRBD2 (6 bases). CDR1 and CDR2 (germline): WNHNN, SYGVQD (reference sequence). This CDR3 is built from 14 residues. The V and J ends lost 2 bases and 8 bases respectively, with 13 bases between them.

This clone came up a few times. The chain couples TRBV10-3 to TRBJ1-6; D is perhaps TRBD1 (5 bases). V was clipped by 10 bases and J by 6 bases, with 10 bases between them. The germline CDR1 and CDR2 sequences are ENHRY and SYGVKD. The CDR3 totals 12 residues. CDR3 protein: CATSGVNSPLHF. CDR3 nucleotides: TGTGCCACCTCGGGGGTTAATTCACCCCTCCACTTT.